A single sample is the source of the 17 T cell receptor beta chains below, sequenced in a study of blood T cells in healthy people across ages. Combining a sample-barcoded 5' primer with a J-beta primer mix, a second PCR ran for roughly 7 to 12 cycles. Each CDR3 protein gets one entry after TCRdb re-called the 5' RACE reads with MiXCR. The sample lists hundreds of thousands of distinct CDR3 sequences, about 61% occurring once. Sample: blood. Receptors were obtained from a man aged 35-49 years in good health.

This chain joins TRBV20-1 and TRBJ1-5; D is perhaps TRBD1 (6 bases). Trimming took off 6 bases at V and 0 bases at J, with 12 bases between the two ends. Germline values: CDR1 DFQATT, CDR2 SNEGSKA (reference sequence). This CDR3 has 14 amino acids. The CDR3 coding sequence is TGCAGTGCCAAGCAGGGGCATAGCAATCAGCCCCAGCATTTT. As protein: CSAKQGHSNQPQHF.

The V and J genes are TRBV27 and TRBJ1-5; 7 positions match TRBD1. This CDR3 has 12 amino acids. Germline trimming cut 2 bases from V and 15 bases from J; bases unmatched to any gene: 7. The germline CDR1 and CDR2 sequences are MNHEY and SMNVEV (reference sequence). In DNA form, the CDR3 reads TGTGCCAGCAGTTTAGAGACAGGGCTTTTGCATTTT. This translates into CASSLETGLLHF.

The chain is built from TRBV14 and TRBJ1-1; 9 bases map to TRBD1. CDR1 is SGHDN and CDR2 is FVKESK in the germline V gene. Losses at the gene ends were 4 bases for V and 5 bases for J; bases not matched to a gene: 8. This CDR3 has 15 amino acids. The CDR3 region is CASSRLGQGGTEAFF. In DNA, the CDR3 is TGTGCCAGCAGCCGTTTGGGACAGGGTGGGACTGAAGCTTTCTTT.

This clonotype has a single count. The V and J genes are TRBV5-4 and TRBJ2-1; D unresolved. Trimming cost V 7 bases and J 6 bases, with 11 bases left between them. CDR1 and CDR2 (germline): SGHNT, YYREEE (reference sequence). The CDR3 has 12 residues. The CDR3 coding sequence is TGTGCCAGCGGCTCAACCTCCAATGAGCAGTTCTTC. As protein: CASGSTSNEQFF.

The V and J genes are TRBV6-6 and TRBJ2-3; a weak D match, TRBD1 (5 bases). The CDR3 runs to 13 residues. V gave up 3 bases and J gave up 4 bases, with 8 bases separating them. CDR1 is MNHNY and CDR2 is SVGAGI in the germline V gene (reference sequence). The CDR3 protein is CASSYTGSDTQYF. The CDR3 DNA is TGTGCCAGCAGTTATACAGGATCAGATACGCAGTATTTT.

This clonotype was detected a few times. J is TRBJ2-7 and V is TRBV7-9; tentatively, D is TRBD1 or TRBD2 (5 bases each). Deletions cut 7 bases from V and 1 base from J, with 17 bases between. This CDR3 has 15 amino acids. CDR1 and CDR2 (germline): SEHNR, FQNEAQ (reference sequence). The CDR3 here is CASTTLWDESYEQYF. As DNA, the CDR3 is TGTGCCAGCACCACCTTATGGGACGAGTCCTACGAGCAGTACTTC.

This clonotype was observed a handful of times. The chain joins TRBV28 to TRBJ1-2; TRBD1 matches 8 bases. Germline V gene data show CDR1 as MDHEN and CDR2 as SYDVKM. This CDR3 region has 15 residues. After removal of 5 bases from V and 4 bases from J, the junction contained 9 bases not matched to a gene. CDR3 DNA: TGTGCCAGCAGTGACCCCAGGGGGCTGGTCTATGGCTACACCTTC. Translating it yields CASSDPRGLVYGYTF.

The rearrangement joins TRBV28 to TRBJ2-7; TRBD1 aligns across 8 bases. The CDR3 is 14 residues long. Germline CDR1 MDHEN, CDR2 SYDVKM. J was trimmed by 4 bases and V by 6 bases; bases with no gene match: 8. CDR3 residues: CASRTGGQKYEQYF. The DNA for the CDR3 is TGTGCCAGCAGAACAGGGGGGCAGAAATACGAGCAGTACTTC.

This rearrangement joins TRBV12-3 or TRBV12-4 to TRBJ2-5; D call uncertain. This CDR3 has 13 amino acids. Trimming shortened V by 2 bases and J by 5 bases, and 9 bases separated the two germline ends. The CDR3 nucleotides read TGTGCCAGCAGTTTATTTCCCACGGAGACCCAGTACTTC. It is translated as CASSLFPTETQYF.

The sample holds many counts of this clonotype. The J gene is TRBJ2-7, the V gene TRBV3-1, with D unresolved. This CDR3 has 15 residues. The ends were cut back, 6 bases at V and 0 bases at J, with 15 bases in the middle. Germline loops: CDR1 LGHDT, CDR2 YNNKEL (reference sequence). The CDR3 spells CASRRGRANSYEQYF. The CDR3 region has the DNA TGTGCCAGCAGGCGAGGCCGGGCCAACTCCTACGAGCAGTACTTC.

The V call is TRBV11-2, the J call TRBJ2-5, with a weak D call TRBD2 (5 bases). This CDR3 comprises 15 residues. The germline gives CDR1 SGHAT, CDR2 FQNNGV. The V gene lost 2 bases and the J gene lost 2 bases, with 12 bases spanning the gap. CDR3 region: CASSLSSAGQETQYF. CDR3 DNA sequence: TGTGCCAGCAGCTTATCCTCGGCGGGTCAAGAGACCCAGTACTTC.

The table lists this clonotype with a count of one. The rearrangement uses TRBV7-3 and TRBJ2-7; weak D call: TRBD2 (5 bases). Gene TRBJ2-1 matches the end of the DNA better, so the J call may be wrong. The CDR3 has 13 residues. The germline V gene encodes CDR1 SGHTA and CDR2 FQGTGA. CDR3 nucleotide sequence: TGTGCCAGCAGCTTATCCTTTGCGGGTGAGCAGTTCTTC. Its translation: CASSLSFAGEQFF.

The rearrangement links TRBV7-2 to TRBJ2-3; D call uncertain. Germline V gives CDR1 SGHTA, CDR2 FQGNSA. The CDR3 has 16 residues. With 5 bases removed from V and 2 bases from J, the gap between germline ends came to 17 bases. Here the CDR3 reads CASSPARGLNTDTQYF. DNA for the CDR3: TGTGCCAGCAGCCCGGCTAGAGGTCTAAACACAGATACGCAGTATTTT.

Details on this clonotype: One end of the junction is discordant with germline, which a read error may explain. The gene calls are TRBV12-3 or TRBV12-4 and TRBJ2-3, with 8 bases lining up with TRBD2. This CDR3 is 16 amino acids long. The CDR3 DNA follows: TGTGCCAGCAGTGCCCAAGAGCCGGGACTAGGAAATACGCACTATTTT. This encodes CASSAQEPGLGNTHYF.

The table lists this clonotype with a few counts. The genes are TRBV20-1 and TRBJ2-5; 13 bases match TRBD2. Losses at the gene ends were 6 bases for V and 8 bases for J; bases not matched to a gene: 3. Germline V CDR1 and CDR2: DFQATT, SNEGSKA (reference sequence). The CDR3 is 12 residues long. The CDR3 nucleotides read TGCAGTGCCCGGACTAGCGGGGGAACCCAGTACTTC. Translation: CSARTSGGTQYF.

The chain is built from TRBV29-1 and TRBJ2-7, with D hard to call. The CDR3 is 12 residues long. Germline V CDR1 and CDR2: SQVTM, ANQGSEA. Trimming pared 3 bases from V and 5 bases from J, leaving 11 bases between. CDR3 DNA sequence: TGCAGCGTTGACGTCAGAACGAACGAGCAGTACTTC. This codes for CSVDVRTNEQYF.

CDR3 in amino acids: CASSQLGLAGVNEQFF. Written as DNA, the CDR3 is TGCGCCAGCAGCCAATTAGGGCTAGCGGGAGTGAATGAGCAGTTCTTC. The chain has TRBV4-1 and TRBJ2-1; 10 bases fit TRBD2. The germline CDR1 and CDR2 sequences are MGHRA and YSYEKL. The CDR3 is made up of 16 amino acids. The trim removed 2 bases at V and 7 bases at J, leaving 8 bases unmatched.